Each of the 23 T cell receptor beta chains below was sequenced from the same sample in a study of T cells in Graves' hyperthyroidism and ophthalmopathy. RNA transcripts gave rise to amplified TCR beta CDR3 regions. The study used the HTBI primer set for a first-round RT-PCR of the TCR CDR3. TCRdb reanalysed the multiplex PCR reads using MiXCR and keeps one entry per CDR3 protein. Among fewer than 110,000 distinct CDR3 sequences, about 16% were seen once, and the ten largest hold around two fifths. The sequencing input was blood. Every receptor here comes from a woman in her forties or fifties with Graves' hyperthyroidism.

This clonotype showed up many times. CDR3 coding DNA: TGTGCCAGCAGCTTAACGGCAGCGGGAGTATCCGGGGAGCTGTTTTTT. This sequence encodes CASSLTAAGVSGELFF. J is TRBJ2-2 and V is TRBV7-3, with TRBD2 identical over 8 bases. Germline V gene sequence: CDR1 SGHTA, CDR2 FQGTGA. Germline trimming cut 0 bases from V and 6 bases from J; bases unmatched to any gene: 6. CDR3 length: 16 residues.

This clonotype showed up many times. CDR3 sequence: CASSLGGVTGELFF. The DNA of the CDR3 is TGTGCCAGCAGTTTAGGAGGGGTCACCGGGGAGCTGTTTTTT. V gene TRBV12-3 or TRBV12-4 combines with J gene TRBJ2-2; D could derive from TRBD1 or TRBD2 (5 bases each). With 1 base removed from V and 4 bases from J, the gap between germline ends came to 7 bases. This CDR3 has 14 residues.

Many counts were recorded for this clonotype. This sequence joins TRBV19 and TRBJ1-2; D gene ambiguous. The CDR3 is 12 residues long. Deletions cut 3 bases from V and 4 bases from J, with 6 bases between. Germline V gene sequence: CDR1 LNHDA, CDR2 SQIVND (reference sequence). The CDR3 region is CASSMAVYGYTF. As DNA, the CDR3 is TGTGCCAGTAGTATGGCGGTCTATGGCTACACCTTC. The full variable domain, in which reference TRBV19 and TRBJ1-2 provide the parts outside the CDR3, is DGGITQSPKYLFRKEGQNVTLSCEQNLNHDAMYWYRQDPGQGLRLIYYSQIVNDFQKGDIAEGYSVSREKKESFPLTVTSAQKNPTAFYLCASSMAVYGYTFGSGTRLTVV.

This clonotype was detected many times. One end of the junction is discordant with germline, which a read error may explain. The chain employs TRBV7-7 and TRBJ2-1; TRBD2 might be the D (6 bases). CDR1 is SSHAT, CDR2 FNYEAQ, per germline (reference sequence). This CDR3 has 15 amino acids. The CDR3 nucleotides are TGTGCTAGCAGCCGCGGAGGGAGCTCCTACAATGAGCAGTTCTTC. This sequence encodes CASSRGGSSYNEQFF.

The J gene is TRBJ1-1, the V gene TRBV11-2; perhaps TRBD1 as D (5 bases). The germline CDR1 and CDR2 sequences are SGHAT and FQNNGV. V was pared by 5 bases and J by 2 bases, with 12 bases between. The CDR3 is 14 residues long. In DNA form, the CDR3 reads TGTGCCAGCAGCCAAACGACAGTTAACACTGAAGCTTTCTTT. Encoded protein: CASSQTTVNTEAFF.

This clonotype has a count of ten or more. V gene TRBV3-1 combines with J gene TRBJ2-5; D gene unclear. The CDR3 loop spans 14 amino acids. Per the germline V gene, CDR1 is LGHDT and CDR2 is YNNKEL (reference sequence). Deletions cut 1 base from V and 7 bases from J, with 13 bases between. The CDR3 reads CASSQGVYRRTQYF. In DNA, the CDR3 is TGTGCCAGCAGCCAAGGTGTCTATCGGAGGACCCAGTACTTC.

Many counts were recorded for this clonotype. The V and J genes are TRBV6-1 and TRBJ2-6, with 8 bases identical to TRBD1. V shed 3 bases, J shed 1 base, and the junction held 5 bases outside the gene matches. Looked up from germline, CDR1 is MNHNS and CDR2 is SASEGT. CDR3 length: 17 amino acids. The CDR3 nucleotides are TGTGCCAGCAGTGAGGTGACAGGGGAGTCTGGGGCCAACGTCCTGACTTTC. As protein: CASSEVTGESGANVLTF.

As for this clonotype: This could be a read error, since a much larger clone is one nucleotide away. The chain combines TRBV27 with TRBJ2-3; D unclear. Looked up from germline, CDR1 is MNHEY and CDR2 is SMNVEV (reference sequence). The CDR3 spans 14 residues. The CDR3 reads CASSSPRYTDAQYF. CDR3 DNA: TGTGCCAGCAGTTCTCCCAGATACACAGATGCGCAGTATTTT.

At least ten counts were recorded for this clonotype. The chain has TRBV28 and TRBJ1-1; 8 bases are a match to TRBD1. The CDR3 has 13 residues. Germline lookup yields CDR1 MDHEN and CDR2 SYDVKM. V shed 5 bases and J 4 bases; nucleotides not matched to a gene: 3. CDR3 region: CASSVTGGTEAFF. The CDR3 DNA is TGTGCCAGCAGTGTCACAGGGGGCACTGAAGCTTTCTTT.

On this clonotype: Just one base apart from a much larger clone, this may be a read error. The chain combines TRBV6-1 with TRBJ2-7, with D possibly being TRBD1 (6 bases). Germline assignment: CDR1 MNHNS and CDR2 SASEGT. V was trimmed by 6 bases and J by 1 base, leaving 10 bases between them. The CDR3 length is 13 residues. CDR3 in DNA: TGTGCCAGCAGACAGGGCTGGTCCTACGAGCAGTACGTC. Its translation is CASRQGWSYEQYV.

This clonotype was observed at least ten times. The CDR3 DNA reads as TGTGCCAGCAGCTTGTCCCTAGCGGCCGAAGATACGCAGTATTTT. It specifies CASSLSLAAEDTQYF. This sequence joins TRBV5-4 and TRBJ2-3, with TRBD2 matching 7 bases. CDR1 is SGHNT and CDR2 is YYREEE in the germline V gene (reference sequence). V lost 1 base to trimming and J lost 5 bases; unmatched junction nucleotides: 7. The CDR3 has 15 residues.

This clonotype has a count of ten or more. The V gene is TRBV11-2, the J gene TRBJ1-2; D gene ambiguous. The CDR3 extends over 12 amino acids. CDR1 is SGHAT and CDR2 is FQNNGV in the germline V gene. With 5 bases removed from V and 0 bases from J, the gap between germline ends came to 4 bases. CDR3 protein: CASSQANYGYTF. CDR3 DNA: TGTGCCAGCAGCCAAGCTAACTATGGCTACACCTTC.

This clonotype was seen at least ten times. The J gene is TRBJ2-1, the V gene TRBV28, with D possibly TRBD2 on 6 matching bases. V lost 8 bases and J lost 12, with 17 bases in between. This CDR3 has 12 residues. Germline-derived CDR1 and CDR2 are MDHEN and SYDVKM. In DNA form, the CDR3 reads TGTGCCAGCGGGATTAGCGGACAAGGGCAGTTCTTC. This encodes CASGISGQGQFF.

At least ten counts were recorded for this clonotype. This sequence joins TRBV12-5 and TRBJ2-1, with 7 bases aligning to TRBD2. The CDR3 sequence is 15 residues long. The ends lost 5 bases at V and 9 bases at J; junction bases unmatched: 13. Germline CDR1 reads LGHNT; CDR2 reads FRNRAP. This CDR3 reads CASGPRGGARSEQFF. The CDR3 DNA reads as TGTGCTAGTGGTCCCCGGGGAGGGGCGCGGAGTGAGCAGTTCTTC. The full variable domain, its missing parts supplied by reference TRBV12-5 and TRBJ2-1, is DARVTQTPRHKVTEMGQEVTMRCQPILGHNTVFWYRQTMMQGLELLAYFRNRAPLDDSGMPKDRFSAEMPDATLATLKIQPSEPRDSAVYFCASGPRGGARSEQFFGPGTRLTVL.

This clonotype was found many times. This sequence joins TRBV24-1 and TRBJ2-1; TRBD2 agrees at 13 bases. The CDR3 runs 15 residues. CDR1 and CDR2 from the germline V gene are KGHDR and SFDVKD. V gave up 3 bases and J gave up 10 bases; unmatched junction bases: 5. The CDR3 DNA reads as TGTGCCACCAGTGATGTGACTAGCGGGAGGCTAGAGCAGTTCTTC. Its translation is CATSDVTSGRLEQFF.

This clonotype occurred many times. J is TRBJ1-2 and V is TRBV12-3 or TRBV12-4, with 9 positions matching TRBD1. The CDR3 sequence is 14 residues long. Trimming removed 5 bases from V and 4 bases from J; junction bases left unmatched: 5. CDR3 protein: CASSKDRGGYGYTF. Here the CDR3 DNA reads TGTGCCAGCAGTAAGGACAGGGGTGGCTATGGCTACACCTTC.

Many counts were recorded for this clonotype. The rearrangement joins TRBV19 to TRBJ1-1; unclear D gene. The V and J ends lost 7 bases and 2 bases respectively, with 14 bases between them. CDR1 is LNHDA, CDR2 SQIVND, per germline (reference sequence). This CDR3 region has 14 residues. The CDR3 DNA is TGTGCCAGTACCCCTGGAAACAGAAACACTGAAGCTTTCTTT. Protein sequence: CASTPGNRNTEAFF.

Ten or more counts support this clonotype. The chain uses TRBV27 and TRBJ2-3; 7 bases agree with TRBD2. The CDR3 sequence is 17 residues long. The V gene end was trimmed by 5 bases and the J gene end by 5 bases; junction bases not matched to a gene: 16. Germline V gene data show CDR1 as MNHEY and CDR2 as SMNVEV (reference sequence). This chain's CDR3 is CASSARELATYIDTQYF. CDR3 sequence (DNA): TGTGCCAGCAGTGCCAGAGAACTAGCGACGTATATAGATACGCAGTATTTT.

This clonotype was detected many times. This chain joins TRBV12-3 or TRBV12-4 and TRBJ2-6; possibly TRBD2 for D (6 bases). V lost 7 bases to trimming and J lost 4 bases, with 14 bases between them. The CDR3 is 15 residues long. CDR3 sequence: CASTAGSRGANVLTF. The CDR3 bases are TGTGCCAGCACCGCGGGATCGCGAGGGGCCAACGTCCTGACTTTC.

This clonotype has a count of ten or more. This rearrangement joins TRBV7-8 to TRBJ2-2; D unclear. The CDR3 runs 13 residues. Germline V lookup: CDR1 SGHVS, CDR2 FQNEAQ. The V end was cut by 5 bases, the J end by 4 bases, with 8 bases between. CDR3 DNA: TGTGCCAGCAGCCATCAAAGCACCGGGGAGCTGTTTTTT. It yields the protein CASSHQSTGELFF.

The V and J genes are TRBV19 and TRBJ2-7, with 7 positions matching TRBD2. Germline loops: CDR1 LNHDA, CDR2 SQIVND (reference sequence). V dropped 6 bases and J dropped 6; count of bases not matched to a gene: 17. The CDR3 has 16 residues. The CDR3 DNA reads TGTGCCAGTAGCAAAACGACTAGCCCCTTATCCGGCGAGCAGTACTTC. Amino acids: CASSKTTSPLSGEQYF.

Ten or more counts support this clonotype. The gene calls are TRBV19 and TRBJ1-1, with a possible D match to TRBD1 (6 bases). The CDR3 consists of 14 residues. Germline lookup yields CDR1 LNHDA and CDR2 SQIVND (reference sequence). V lost 6 bases, J lost 0 bases, and 11 bases lay in between. The CDR3 loop reads CASRGPGVNTEAFF. Here the CDR3 DNA reads TGTGCCAGTAGGGGGCCAGGGGTGAACACTGAAGCTTTCTTT.

The table lists this clonotype with many counts. The rearrangement uses TRBV20-1 and TRBJ1-1; D ambiguous. The CDR3 sequence is 14 residues long. Germline CDR1 is DFQATT and CDR2 is SNEGSKA (reference sequence). Trimming stripped 6 bases from V and 1 base from J, with 15 bases between. For the CDR3, the DNA is TGCAGTGCCAATCCGGGCCGTAGGAACACTGAAGCTTTCTTT. This encodes CSANPGRRNTEAFF.